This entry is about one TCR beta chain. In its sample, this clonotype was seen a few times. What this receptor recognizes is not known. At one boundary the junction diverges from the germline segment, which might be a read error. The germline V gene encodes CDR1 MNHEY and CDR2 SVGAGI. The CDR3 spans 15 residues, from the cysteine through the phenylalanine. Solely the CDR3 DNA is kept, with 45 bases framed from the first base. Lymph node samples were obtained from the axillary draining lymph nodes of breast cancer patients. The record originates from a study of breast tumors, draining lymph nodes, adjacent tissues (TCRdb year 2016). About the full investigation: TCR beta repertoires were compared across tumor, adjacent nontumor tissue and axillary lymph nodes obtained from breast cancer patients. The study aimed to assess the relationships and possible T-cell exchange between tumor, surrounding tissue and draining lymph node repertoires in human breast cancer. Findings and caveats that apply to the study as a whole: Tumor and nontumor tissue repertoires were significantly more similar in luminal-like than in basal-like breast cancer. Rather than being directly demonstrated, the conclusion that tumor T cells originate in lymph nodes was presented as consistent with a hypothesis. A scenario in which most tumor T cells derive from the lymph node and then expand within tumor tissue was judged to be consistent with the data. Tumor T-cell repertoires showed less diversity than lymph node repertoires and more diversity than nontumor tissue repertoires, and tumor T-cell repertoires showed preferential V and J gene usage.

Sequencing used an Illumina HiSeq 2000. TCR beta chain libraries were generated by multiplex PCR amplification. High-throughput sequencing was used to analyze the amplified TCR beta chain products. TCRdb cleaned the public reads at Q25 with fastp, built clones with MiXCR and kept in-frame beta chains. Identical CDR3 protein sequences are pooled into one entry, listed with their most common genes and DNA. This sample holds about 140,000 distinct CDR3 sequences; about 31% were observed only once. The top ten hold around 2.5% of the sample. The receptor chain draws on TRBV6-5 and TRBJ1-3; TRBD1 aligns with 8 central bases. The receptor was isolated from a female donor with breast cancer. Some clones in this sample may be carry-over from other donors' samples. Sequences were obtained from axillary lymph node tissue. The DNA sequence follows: TGTGCCAGCAGTCACTCGGACAGGGCTGGAAACACCATATATTTT. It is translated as CASSHSDRAGNTIYF.